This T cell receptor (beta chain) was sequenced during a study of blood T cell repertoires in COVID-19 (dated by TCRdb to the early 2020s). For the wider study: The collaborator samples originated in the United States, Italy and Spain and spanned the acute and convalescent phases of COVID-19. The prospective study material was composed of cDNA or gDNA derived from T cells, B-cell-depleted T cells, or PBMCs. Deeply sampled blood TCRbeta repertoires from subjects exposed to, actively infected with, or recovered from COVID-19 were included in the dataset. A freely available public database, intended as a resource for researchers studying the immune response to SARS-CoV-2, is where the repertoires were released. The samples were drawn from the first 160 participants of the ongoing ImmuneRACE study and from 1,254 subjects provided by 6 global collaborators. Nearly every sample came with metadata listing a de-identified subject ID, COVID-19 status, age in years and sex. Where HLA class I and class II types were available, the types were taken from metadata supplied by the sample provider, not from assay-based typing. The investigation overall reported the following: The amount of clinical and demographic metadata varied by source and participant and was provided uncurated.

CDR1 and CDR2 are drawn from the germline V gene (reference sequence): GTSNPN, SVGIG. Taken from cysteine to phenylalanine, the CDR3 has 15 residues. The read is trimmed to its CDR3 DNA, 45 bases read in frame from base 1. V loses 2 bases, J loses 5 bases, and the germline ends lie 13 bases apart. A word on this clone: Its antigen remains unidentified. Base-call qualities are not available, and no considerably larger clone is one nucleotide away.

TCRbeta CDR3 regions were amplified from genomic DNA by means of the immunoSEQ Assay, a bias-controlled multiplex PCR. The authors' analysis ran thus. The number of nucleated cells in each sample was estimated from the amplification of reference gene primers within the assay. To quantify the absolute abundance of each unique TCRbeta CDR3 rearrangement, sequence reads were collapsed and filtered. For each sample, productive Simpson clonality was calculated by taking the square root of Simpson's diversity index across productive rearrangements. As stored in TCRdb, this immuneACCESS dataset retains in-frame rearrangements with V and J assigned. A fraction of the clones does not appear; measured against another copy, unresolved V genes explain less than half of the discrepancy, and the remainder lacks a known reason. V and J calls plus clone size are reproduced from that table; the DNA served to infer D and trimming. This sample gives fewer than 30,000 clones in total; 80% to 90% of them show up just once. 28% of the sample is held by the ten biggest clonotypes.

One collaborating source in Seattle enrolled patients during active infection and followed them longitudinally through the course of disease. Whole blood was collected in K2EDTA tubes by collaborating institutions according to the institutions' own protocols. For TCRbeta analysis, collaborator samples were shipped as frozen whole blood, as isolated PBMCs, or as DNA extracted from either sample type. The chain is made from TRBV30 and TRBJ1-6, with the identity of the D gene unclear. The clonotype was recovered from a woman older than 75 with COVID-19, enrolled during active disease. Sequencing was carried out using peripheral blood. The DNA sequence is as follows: TGTGCCTGGAGTCGGCCCGGGGTCCATAATTCACCCCTCCACTTT. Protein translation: CAWSRPGVHNSPLHF.